This T cell receptor beta chain was captured in a study of T cell responses to AZD1222 COVID-19 vaccine. A remark on this clone: What it recognizes is unknown.

From germline, CDR1 is LNHDA and CDR2 SQIVND (reference sequence). The CDR3 totals 17 residues. V gave up 11 bases and J gave up 4 bases, with 24 bases separating them. General study findings and limits: Reportedly, nearly half of unique spike TCRs recognized epitopes outside B.1.351/B.1.1.7 mutations. Donor demographics were predominantly white British with a female majority; clonal diversity may be underestimated. Baseline antibody screening turned up just a handful of seropositive AZD1222 recipients.

TCRdb's copy holds only in-frame clones and misses some; the assay was immunoSEQ multiplex PCR. The sample carries approximately 190,000 clones, roughly 93% recorded once. The TCR sequence derives from an adult in good health. The chain combines TRBV19 with TRBJ2-6, with TRBD1 as a possible D gene (6 bases). The material sequenced was peripheral blood, taken on day 0 of AZD1222 vaccination. The CDR3 reads CAAKIGTGQPGANVLTF. CDR3 sequence (DNA): TGTGCCGCCAAAATAGGCACAGGGCAGCCAGGGGCCAACGTCCTGACTTTC.